Each of the 14 T cell receptor beta chains below was sequenced from the same sample in a study of cytomegalovirus exposure and HLA in healthy donors. The PCR ran on 60 Vbeta and 13 Jbeta primers. Profiled with immunoSEQ multiplex PCR; TCRdb holds only in-frame clones, not every one. The sample holds 160,000 or so clones; over 75% are singletons and the top ten take 4.3%. The sequenced sample consisted of PBMCs. Source of these receptors: a man in his forties in good health and CMV-seronegative.

The V call is TRBV25-1, the J call TRBJ2-7; 9 bases fit TRBD2. The CDR3 totals 17 residues. Trimming removed 4 bases from V and 6 bases from J; junction bases left unmatched: 16. Per germline, CDR1 MGHDK and CDR2 SYGVNS. The DNA for the CDR3 is TGTGCCAGCAGTGGGGGAGGGGGCACGGGACTAGCATCCGAGCAGTACTTC. As protein: CASSGGGGTGLASEQYF.

This chain uses TRBV28 with TRBJ2-2; 9 positions agree with TRBD1. With V trimmed by 5 bases and J by 4 bases, 5 bases remained unmatched. The CDR3 sequence is 15 residues long. In germline, CDR1 is MDHEN, CDR2 SYDVKM. The DNA of the CDR3 is TGTGCCAGCAGTCCGTCGGGACAGGGCACCGGGGAGCTGTTTTTT. This gives the protein CASSPSGQGTGELFF.

CDR3: CSVGSPGDTIYF. CDR3 bases: TGCAGCGTTGGCTCCCCGGGGGACACCATATATTTT. This chain connects TRBV29-1 to TRBJ1-3, with D possibly being TRBD1 (5 bases). The length of the CDR3 is 12 residues. The V end was cut by 4 bases, the J end by 8 bases, with 12 bases between. Germline V gene lookup returns CDR1 SQVTM and CDR2 ANQGSEA.

V and J are TRBV4-3 and TRBJ1-1; the D gene is possibly TRBD1 (6 bases). Looked up from germline, CDR1 is LGHNA and CDR2 is YSLEER. Trimming pared 6 bases from V and 4 bases from J, leaving 12 bases between. The CDR3 contains 13 residues. The CDR3 sequence: CASSQGRATEAFF. The CDR3 DNA reads as TGCGCCAGCAGTCAGGGGCGCGCCACTGAAGCTTTCTTT.

This sequence joins TRBV7-9 and TRBJ2-7; perhaps TRBD2 as D (6 bases). Germline V lookup: CDR1 SEHNR, CDR2 FQNEAQ (reference sequence). V lost 1 base, J lost 4 bases, and 14 bases lay in between. This CDR3 spans 15 amino acids. The CDR3 bases are TGTGCCAGCAGCTTAGTTCGAGGGACTGGGTACGAGCAGTACTTC. Translation: CASSLVRGTGYEQYF.

This clone was detected once. This CDR3 is also generated by other DNA sequences in the sample. The chain links TRBV27 to TRBJ2-7; D is undetermined. The germline gives CDR1 MNHEY, CDR2 SMNVEV (reference sequence). CDR3 length: 13 amino acids. The ends were cut back, 5 bases at V and 0 bases at J, with 8 bases in the middle. CDR3 coding DNA: TGTGCCAGCAGTGAAACTGCCTCCTACGAGCAGTACTTC. It codes for CASSETASYEQYF.

This clone was observed a few times. The chain combines TRBV19 with TRBJ1-1; 9 bases align to TRBD1. J was trimmed by 6 bases and V by 6 bases; bases with no gene match: 8. The CDR3 spans 14 residues. CDR1 LNHDA and CDR2 SQIVND come from the germline V gene (reference sequence). Here the CDR3 reads CASRRQGGGSEAFF. CDR3 DNA sequence: TGTGCCAGTAGAAGACAGGGGGGAGGCTCTGAAGCTTTCTTT.

In nucleotides, the CDR3 is TGCGCCAGCAGCTATACCCCCGGGACAGGGAGAAATGAGCAGTTCTTC. Its translation is CASSYTPGTGRNEQFF. V usage is TRBV5-1 and J usage is TRBJ2-1, with 9 nucleotides matching TRBD1. CDR1 and CDR2 from the germline V gene are SGHRS and YFSETQ. J gave up 7 bases and V 3 bases, and 11 bases lay outside the gene matches. The CDR3 is made up of 16 amino acids.

In its sample, this clone was seen once. Within the sample, other DNA sequences also encode this same CDR3. V usage is TRBV5-1 and J usage is TRBJ2-3; possible D gene TRBD2, 6 bases. This CDR3 has 15 residues. Trimming pared 4 bases from V and 1 base from J, leaving 13 bases between. Per germline, CDR1 SGHRS and CDR2 YFSETQ. The CDR3 DNA sequence: TGCGCCAGCAGCCTACGGGGGATGGGCACAGATACGCAGTATTTT. Protein product: CASSLRGMGTDTQYF.

This clone is a singleton in its sample. V is TRBV15 and J is TRBJ2-3, with TRBD1 matching over 8 bases. V trimming: 2 bases; J trimming: 4 bases; junction bases outside the gene matches: 8. The CDR3 extends over 16 amino acids. The germline CDR1 and CDR2 sequences are LNHNV and YYDKDF (reference sequence). The DNA for the CDR3 is TGTGCCACCAGCAGACCGCAGGGGGCAAGGGCAGATACGCAGTATTTT. Protein product: CATSRPQGARADTQYF.

The rearrangement joins TRBV5-1 to TRBJ1-4; D call uncertain. V lost 2 bases, J lost 6 bases, and 11 bases lay in between. Germline V gene data show CDR1 as SGHRS and CDR2 as YFSETQ. The CDR3 has 14 residues. CDR3 nucleotides: TGCGCCAGCAGCTTCTGGGCCCGTGATGAAAAACTGTTTTTT. This codes for CASSFWARDEKLFF.

The gene calls are TRBV7-2 and TRBJ2-7; 8 nucleotides agree with TRBD2. Unmatched junction bases numbered 6, after V lost 2 bases and J lost 3 bases. The CDR3 is 15 residues long. Germline CDR1 and CDR2: SGHTA and FQGNSA. The CDR3 reads CASSLRAGVSYEQYF. The CDR3 nucleotides read TGTGCCAGCAGCTTAAGAGCGGGGGTGAGCTACGAGCAGTACTTC.

This chain links TRBV2 with TRBJ1-1, with a tentative D call TRBD1 (5 bases). Trimming pared 11 bases from V and 0 bases from J, leaving 16 bases between. The germline gives CDR1 SNHLY, CDR2 FYNNEI. This CDR3 has 14 amino acids. CDR3 nucleotide sequence: TGTGCCCTGCTCCCCAGGGTGGTGAACACTGAAGCTTTCTTT. This translates into CALLPRVVNTEAFF.

The chain joins TRBV27 to TRBJ2-1; D not certain. In germline, CDR1 is MNHEY, CDR2 SMNVEV (reference sequence). This CDR3 is built from 13 residues. V lost 4 bases, J lost 7 bases, and 11 bases lay in between. CDR3 DNA sequence: TGTGCCAGCAGTTATGACCTGGAGAATGAGCAGTTCTTC. Its protein is CASSYDLENEQFF.